The present TCR beta chain was sequenced within a study of blood T cell repertoires in COVID-19. The ends lost 9 bases at V and 4 bases at J; junction bases unmatched: 11. The germline gives CDR1 MNHEY, CDR2 SMNVEV (reference sequence). This CDR3 contains 15 residues. Measured with immunoSEQ multiplex PCR; TCRdb has only the in-frame clones, and not every one. The data hold about 88,000 clones, with 90% to 95% observed a single time. Material: peripheral blood. V is TRBV27 and J is TRBJ2-2; 7 bases match TRBD1. This TCR was recovered from a human donor with active COVID-19. The donor label of this sample is uncertain. The CDR3 nucleotides are TGTGCCAGTGAGCTTACAGGGGTAGGCACCGGGGAGCTGTTTTTT. This encodes CASELTGVGTGELFF.